This T cell receptor beta chain came from a study of tumor-infiltrating lymphocytes in primary liver carcinoma. The study, taken as a whole, reports: Overlap between tumor regions exceeded overlap of tumor with adjacent tissue or blood. Tumors and blood were compared for top-250-clone fraction, and tumors had the significantly higher value (p = 0.039).

Unsorted whole blood yielded the blood RNA, and germline DNA was also extracted. With chronic HBV infection, the patients were also treatment-naive. Investigators obtained about 4 milliliters of peripheral blood ahead of surgery. Germline values: CDR1 SGHAT, CDR2 FQNNGV. The CDR3 sequence is 14 residues long. As for this clonotype: Its matching antigen is unknown. One end of the junction varies from germline; a read error may be responsible.

Researchers generated TCR beta cDNA from about 0.5 ug of total RNA, relying on a constant-region primer. Three nested multiplex PCR rounds, a slightly modified ARM-PCR method, built the TCR beta libraries. The first two PCR rounds, approximately 11 cycles each, used TRBV1-TRBV30 forward primers and a C-beta reverse primer. TCRdb re-analysed the multiplex PCR reads in MiXCR, keeping a single row per CDR3 protein. In the table there are some 180,000 distinct CDR3 sequences, 50% to 75% of which are singletons. The clonotype originates from a man aged 35-49 years with primary liver carcinoma and hepatitis B virus infection. The sample comprised peripheral blood. V and J are TRBV11-2 and TRBJ2-7; D ambiguous. CDR3 loop: CVSNLGPLPYEQYF. CDR3 coding DNA: TGTGTCAGCAACTTAGGGCCGCTCCCTTACGAGCAGTACTTC.